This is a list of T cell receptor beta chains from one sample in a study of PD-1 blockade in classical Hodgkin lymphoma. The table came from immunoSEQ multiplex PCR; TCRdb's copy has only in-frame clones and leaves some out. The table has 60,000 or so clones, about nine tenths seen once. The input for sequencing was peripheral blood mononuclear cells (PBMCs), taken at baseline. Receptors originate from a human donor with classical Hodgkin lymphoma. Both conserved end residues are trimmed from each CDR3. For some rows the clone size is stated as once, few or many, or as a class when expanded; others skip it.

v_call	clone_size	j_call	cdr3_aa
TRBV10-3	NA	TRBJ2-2	AISEAGNAGELF
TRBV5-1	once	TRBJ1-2	ASSLDLGGARGYT
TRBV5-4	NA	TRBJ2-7	ASSPRGLSYEQY
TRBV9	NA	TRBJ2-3	ASSVVVSGTPNTQY
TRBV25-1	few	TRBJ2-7	ASSDPTSLEQY
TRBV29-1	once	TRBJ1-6	SATRGSYSPLH
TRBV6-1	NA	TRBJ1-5	ASGLEIYSNQPQH
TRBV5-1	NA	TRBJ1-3	ASSVQGPSSGNTIY
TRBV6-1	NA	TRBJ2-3	ASSWTGPTDTQY
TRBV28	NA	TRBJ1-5	ASNQFLYSNQPQH
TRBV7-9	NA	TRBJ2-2	ASSLAGAGTGELF
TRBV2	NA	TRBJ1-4	ASKGQGGEKLF
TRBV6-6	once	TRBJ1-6	ASTYPGQGRDSPLH
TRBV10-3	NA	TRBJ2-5	AISESLAQETQY
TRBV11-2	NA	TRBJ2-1	ASSLEHVSYNEQF
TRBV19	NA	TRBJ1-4	ASSMTGEKLF
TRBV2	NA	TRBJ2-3	ASKLGPSSTDTQY
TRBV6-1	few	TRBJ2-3	ASSLLRTDTQY